The sequence of this T cell receptor beta chain was determined in a study of cytomegalovirus exposure and HLA in healthy donors (dated by TCRdb to the late 2010s). Turning to the overall study: According to an earlier analysis of a few hundred of the donors, roughly 180 million T cells yielded 90 million to 140 million unique TCR beta sequences and 250 to 350 Gb of sequence data. The study aimed to test whether signatures of past pathogen exposure could be identified by cataloging public T cell receptors. Rather than using new phenotypic data, the later analysis identified candidate immune exposures from TCR beta sequences and from how often those sequences occurred across donors. Among several hundred genotyped donors of the cohort, an average of around 250,000 unique TCR beta nucleotide sequences was sequenced per donor, of which about 19% were non-productive. HLA typing covered class I and class II loci at four-digit resolution. Donor age, sex, ethnicity and CMV serostatus were compiled alongside the repertoire data. To decide whether each TCR beta V gene segment behaved as functional or pseudogenic, an earlier analysis of some 600 of the donors relied on high-throughput TCR beta sequencing. The number of typed donors differed by locus: about 629-630 for A, B, C, DRB1 and DQB1; approximately 520 for DQA1; around 580 for DPA1; and some 430 for DPB1. Using immunosequencing, the study profiled T cell repertoires from approximately 700 subjects and related those repertoires to cytomegalovirus serostatus. Among the roughly 380 genotyped donors, approximately 77% belonged to the genetic ancestry cluster associated with self-reported Caucasian donors. A later analysis re-examined previously published TCR beta repertoires from 600 to 700 donors and added high-resolution HLA genotyping to investigate patterns of TCR occurrence. Roughly 300 gigabases of sequencing data and tens of millions of unique TCR sequences were included in an early release covering about 620 HLA-typed donors. Every repertoire in the discovery cohort had been generated on one and the same sequencing platform. In addition to the first cohort of hundreds of subjects, a separate validation cohort of approximately 130 different subjects was used. Genome-wide SNP genotypes for about three fifths of the roughly 700 donors were used in a later genetic analysis, which treated that subset as a discovery cohort. Four to six DR-DQ haplotypes were handled as single units for association and clustering, since linkage in the cohort was strong. High-throughput TCR immunosequencing, statistical association of individual TCRs with disease status, and machine learning were combined to predict cytomegalovirus infection status. Results the study describes overall, beyond this receptor: Compared with equally common non-associated chains, HLA-associated TCR beta chains in a later analysis were more clonally expanded and had lower generation probabilities. A later analysis found that TCR association rates varied across HLA loci, with DRB1 alleles showing the most associated TCRs and HLA-C alleles the fewest. Over 15 rarely observed V segments, including chromosome 9 orphons, were excluded from the earlier analysis of approximately 500 of the donors because counts were too low. The only immune exposure information available for the cohort was CMV serostatus. In a later analysis, most CMV-associated TCR beta chains were found to appear HLA-restricted, with HLA associations seemingly driven largely by CMV exposure. In a later analysis, several top co-occurrence clusters were reported to appear linked to parvovirus B19, influenza, CMV and Epstein-Barr virus. Some IMGT-functional V segments, including TRBV6-2 and TRBV6-3, could not be distinguished by the 87-base-pair reads and were therefore excluded. In vitro tests confirmed that a few of the cytomegalovirus-associated TCR beta chains recognize cytomegalovirus antigens. A further reported finding was that TCR beta sequences accurately predicted the HLA-A and HLA-B alleles for most subjects in the first cohort. The classifier was reported to diagnose cytomegalovirus status with high specificity and sensitivity in both the original and validation cohorts. Compared with the roughly 720-donor mean, donors in an Asian-associated ancestry cluster had fewer N-insertions in productive TCRs, according to a later genetic analysis. While some public TCRs were present in many individuals, most TCR sequences turned up only very rarely across donors. Correlated functional status among segregating V segments might reflect linkage disequilibrium, but an unknown experimental factor could not be ruled out. The authors suggested that the approach could potentially be extended to other disease states and immunological phenotypes. A later analysis associated about 17,000 TCR beta sequences with specific HLA alleles at a false discovery rate of 0.05. Only TCR beta chains were sequenced in this cohort, and the absence of alpha or paired-chain data limited detectable features. V-gene and J-gene trimming of TCR beta chains was associated with a missense DCLRE1C variant in a later genetic analysis, and the association was replicated in an independent cohort. Assigning TCR associations to individual alleles was difficult when HLA alleles, especially DR and DQ, strongly co-occurred. Roughly uniform sequencing depth across donors was assumed in presence/absence analyses, although this assumption may not hold. In an earlier analysis of around 500 of the donors, most TCR beta V segments appeared in productive rearrangements about 90% or about 30% of the time, broadly matching IMGT annotations. Because some donors lacked HLA typing at each locus, the association tests relied only on the typed subset. A cluster of highly shared sequence variants was judged likely to be a technical artifact of the sequencing pipeline. The study gave a list of 150 to 200 TCR beta chains associated with cytomegalovirus.

As concerns this clone: Its antigen is currently not known. No per-base quality is available; no much larger clone lies one base away.

The cohort consisted of 650 to 850 healthy bone marrow donors. All cohort members were sampled while nominally healthy, although unrecorded immune exposures were likely present. The donor was CMV seropositive and was included in the group of some 290 seropositive cohort members. Each donor provided a peripheral blood sample, and peripheral blood mononuclear cells were used for TCR beta sequencing. The Qiagen DNeasy Blood Extraction Kit was used to extract genomic DNA from the blood cell samples. Taken from cysteine to phenylalanine, the CDR3 has 15 residues. Only the CDR3 DNA stays, 45 bases, in frame from base 1. For CDR1 and CDR2, the germline V gene lists MNHEY and SVGAGI. Relative to germline, V is 3 bases shorter and J is 0 bases shorter, with 9 bases between their ends. Preparation of the library involved the immunoSEQ multiplex PCR assay. For the multiplex PCR, a mixture combining 60 forward primers for TCR Vbeta segments and 13 reverse primers for TCR Jbeta segments was used. Amplification of the CDR3 region of rearranged TCR beta genes was performed with a multiplex PCR assay on genomic DNA. Amplified TCR beta libraries were sequenced as 87-base-pair reads on the Illumina HiSeq System. Per the original workflow: Across the 666 repertoires, a later analysis counted around 80 million unique TCR beta chains, 9 million to 14 million of which were shared by at least two donors. A nearest-neighbor algorithm error-corrected the raw reads and collapsed the reads into unique sequences, merging closely related sequences to remove PCR and sequencing errors. To assign V, D and J gene segments, CDR3 sequences were aligned to IMGT reference sequences. For a sequence to be retained, at least a six-nucleotide match to both a V gene segment and a J gene segment was required. A rearrangement was called productive if the CDR3 had no stop codons and remained in frame with V and J, and every other rearrangement was called non-productive. Following IMGT convention, CDR3 was defined as the stretch from the second conserved V-encoded cysteine up to the conserved J-encoded phenylalanine. Sequences without an unambiguous match to a single V gene segment were excluded from the earlier analysis of about 600 of the donors. In an earlier analysis of approximately 590 of the donors, a V segment was called functional when productive rearrangements were above 56.7%, and segregating when the standard deviation between donors exceeded 5%. A statistical classification framework was developed to diagnose cytomegalovirus status using the catalog of TCR beta chain sequences. In a later analysis, V and J genes were assigned by comparing TCR nucleotide sequences against IMGT/GENE-DB human TR gene sequences. Using the TCRdist pipeline, a later analysis assigned CDR3 sequences along with most-parsimonious VDJ recombination scenarios. In a later analysis, each TCR beta chain was defined by its CDR3 amino acid sequence together with its V-gene family, and reads without a unique V-gene family were excluded. As a way to deal with suspected cross-contamination and a sequencing artifact, a later analysis dropped nearly 600 nucleotide sequences that were highly shared and had low generation probability. For each public chain, a later analysis derived a clonal expansion index from normalized ranks of inferred template counts within each repertoire. In a later analysis, generation probabilities were computed using a VDJ recombination model fitted to out-of-frame rearrangements, and the results were checked against IGoR. Hypergeometric tests were used in a later analysis to score TCR-TCR, TCR-HLA and TCR-CMV co-occurrence, with a repertoire-size bias correction applied to the TCR pairs. In a later analysis, false discovery rates were estimated by permuting HLA or CMV assignments 20 times. In a later analysis, co-occurring TCRs were grouped using DBSCAN, and TCRdist sequence similarity was added for clustering within HLA-allele-positive subsets. Co-occurrence clustering excluded repertoires with fewer than 30,000 or more than 120,000 public chains, plus five with anomalous nucleotide sharing. TCRdb limited this immuneACCESS table to in-frame rearrangements with V and J called. A share of clones is missing; checked studies link under half to unresolved V genes, and the rest is unexplained. That table gives V, J and clone size, and the DNA gave D and trimming. This sample has approximately 130,000 clones in its table, and 77% of those were observed once. Roughly 5.8% of the sample is held by the ten biggest clonotypes.

This TCR derives from a young man in good health and CMV-seropositive. The rearranged chain carries TRBV6-5 and TRBJ1-3, and the D gene may be TRBD1, 5 bases matching. The sample taken for sequencing was PBMCs. The encoded CDR3 is CASSYDSFSGNTIYF. The sequenced DNA is TGTGCCAGCAGTTATGACAGCTTCTCTGGAAACACCATATATTTT.